A single sample is the source of the 6 T cell receptor beta chains below, sequenced in a study of blood T cell repertoires in COVID-19. TCRdb's copy holds only in-frame clones and misses some; the assay was immunoSEQ multiplex PCR. The sample has approximately 210,000 clones; around four fifths are singletons. Sequenced input: peripheral blood. The receptors come from a human donor in a cohort sampled during active COVID-19.

V and J are TRBV7-7 and TRBJ2-1, with 12 bases fitting TRBD2. The CDR3 totals 16 residues. Germline CDR1 and CDR2: SSHAT and FNYEAQ (reference sequence). V lost 5 bases and J lost 9; bases outside the gene matches: 11. The CDR3 coding sequence is TGTGCCAGCAGCGCACAACTAGCGGGGGGCTTTGGTGAGCAGTTCTTC. This codes for CASSAQLAGGFGEQFF.

The rearrangement joins TRBV19 to TRBJ1-4; 7 bases are shared with TRBD1. The V gene end was trimmed by 5 bases and the J gene end by 0 bases; junction bases not matched to a gene: 9. The germline V gene encodes CDR1 LNHDA and CDR2 SQIVND (reference sequence). The CDR3 extends over 17 amino acids. The CDR3 protein is CASSHTGDPTTNEKLFF. CDR3 sequence (DNA): TGTGCCAGTAGTCATACAGGGGACCCCACAACTAATGAAAAACTGTTTTTT.

The sample holds many counts of this clone. The V call is TRBV7-2, the J call TRBJ2-7; 11 nucleotides align to TRBD1. Germline lookup yields CDR1 SGHTA and CDR2 FQGNSA. V dropped 5 bases and J dropped 2; count of bases not matched to a gene: 5. This CDR3 is built from 15 residues. The CDR3 nucleotides are TGTGCCAGCAGCCCACGGACAGGGGGCACCTACGAGCAGTACTTC. This codes for CASSPRTGGTYEQYF.

The V gene is TRBV5-4, the J gene TRBJ2-7; 9 bases agree with TRBD1. V was clipped by 1 base and J by 1 base; unmatched bases: 9. Germline V lookup: CDR1 SGHNT, CDR2 YYREEE (reference sequence). The CDR3 spans 17 residues. For the CDR3, the DNA is TGTGCCAGCAGCTTGAACAGGGGGCTTTCCCCTTCCTACGAGCAGTACTTC. The encoded protein is CASSLNRGLSPSYEQYF.

The chain couples TRBV21-1 to TRBJ2-1; the table's D call of TRBD2 was not tested on the DNA. TRBV21-1 is a pseudogene segment. The CDR3 runs to 17 residues. The CDR3 bases are TGTGCCAGCAGCACCCCTCCTAGCGGGGTTACCTACAATGAGCAGTTCTTC. Amino acid sequence: CASSTPPSGVTYNEQFF.

The rearrangement joins TRBV5-4 to TRBJ2-2; 12 bases fit TRBD2. V shed 2 bases and J 6 bases; nucleotides not matched to a gene: 8. This CDR3 spans 17 amino acids. Germline lookup yields CDR1 SGHNT and CDR2 YYREEE (reference sequence). CDR3 bases: TGTGCCAGCAGCTTCGGACTAGCGGGGAAGGTCGCCGGGGAGCTGTTTTTT. This gives the protein CASSFGLAGKVAGELFF.